This TCR beta chain came from a study of shared clonotypes between healthy human individuals. On the study more broadly: Three plates were used per donor for CD4 naive, three for CD4 memory, two for CD8 naive and one for CD8 memory.

Study-wide results and limits: Naive CD4 clonotype sharing across a few donors was approximately 5%.

Replicate sorted-subset PCRs were loaded with about 0.2 ug DNA, tens of thousands of T cell genomes. Here immunoSEQ multiplex PCR was the method, and the copy in TCRdb shows in-frame clones only, minus some. Of 2,100,000 or so clones listed, about 94% are singletons. As for this clone: Antigen specificity is unknown.

The V gene's germline CDR1 is MGHDK and CDR2 SYGVNS. Trimming stripped 9 bases from V and 15 bases from J, with 15 bases between. This CDR3 comprises 11 residues. This TCR was recovered from a man aged 18 to 35 in good health. Input material: naive CD4+ T cells sorted from blood. Specified subset: CD45RA+ positively selected. J is TRBJ1-6 and V is TRBV25-1; possible D gene TRBD1, 5 bases. The CDR3 region is CASGDFGRLHF. CDR3 bases: TGTGCCAGTGGGGACTTTGGCCGCCTCCACTTT.